One and the same sample provided the 26 T cell receptor beta chains below, sequenced in a study of CD8+ T cells in alopecia areata. Following RNA extraction, reverse transcription yielded cDNA that acted as the sequencing template. Some clones are missing from TCRdb's copy, which holds only in-frame ones; the method was immunoSEQ multiplex PCR. The table records about 98,000 clones, about 40% of them present only once. Sequenced material: CD4+ T cells sorted from blood. Receptors originate from a human donor with alopecia areata.

This sequence joins TRBV19 and TRBJ1-2, with no clear D. The V end was cut by 6 bases, the J end by 1 base, with 12 bases between. Looked up from germline, CDR1 is LNHDA and CDR2 is SQIVND (reference sequence). The length of the CDR3 is 14 residues. The DNA for the CDR3 is TGTGCCAGTAGAGGAGGCAGCGTTAACTATGGCTACACCTTC. Translating gives CASRGGSVNYGYTF.

V gene TRBV14 combines with J gene TRBJ2-3; D could derive from TRBD1 or TRBD2 (6 bases each). This CDR3 contains 15 residues. Trimming removed 2 bases from V and 4 bases from J, with 13 bases in between. In germline, CDR1 is SGHDN, CDR2 FVKESK. CDR3: CASSQISGAADTQYF. Written as DNA, the CDR3 is TGTGCCAGCAGCCAAATCTCGGGGGCCGCAGATACGCAGTATTTT.

This clone was recorded a few times. This chain uses TRBV29-1 with TRBJ2-6; possible D gene TRBD2, 5 bases. CDR1 is SQVTM and CDR2 is ANQGSEA in the germline V gene. V shed 6 bases and J shed 2 bases, with 11 bases lying between them. The CDR3 consists of 14 residues. The DNA of the CDR3 is TGCAGCGTCGAGGGCGCCGCTGGGGCCAACGTCCTGACTTTC. The encoded protein is CSVEGAAGANVLTF.

The chain uses TRBV30 and TRBJ2-4; 9 nucleotides align to TRBD2. CDR3 length: 14 amino acids. The germline V gene has CDR1 GTSNPN and CDR2 SVGIG (reference sequence). V lost 3 bases, J lost 6 bases, and 6 bases stayed unmatched. The CDR3 DNA follows: TGTGCCTGGAGCCGGGGGACTAGCACAAACATTCAGTACTTC. It is translated as CAWSRGTSTNIQYF.

J is TRBJ2-1 and V is TRBV7-8, with 9 nucleotides matching TRBD1. Germline V gene data show CDR1 as SGHVS and CDR2 as FQNEAQ. V dropped 4 bases and J dropped 2; count of bases not matched to a gene: 3. The CDR3 is 15 amino acids. The CDR3, as DNA: TGTGCCAGCAGCTCTCGACAGGGGGCCTACAATGAGCAGTTCTTC. Translation gives CASSSRQGAYNEQFF.

The V and J genes are TRBV6-5 and TRBJ2-3, with D tentatively TRBD1 (5 bases). This CDR3 has 13 residues. Trimming removed 7 bases from V and 4 bases from J, with 12 bases in between. Germline loops: CDR1 MNHEY, CDR2 SVGAGI. The CDR3 DNA is TGTGCCAGCAAAGGGGCGCTCGCAGATACGCAGTATTTT. This sequence encodes CASKGALADTQYF.

The V and J genes are TRBV14 and TRBJ2-1; D is uncertain. The CDR3 is made up of 11 amino acids. Trimming took off 3 bases at V and 4 bases at J, with 1 base between the two ends. Per the germline V gene, CDR1 is SGHDN and CDR2 is FVKESK. CDR3 nucleotides: TGTGCCAGCAGCCATTACAATGAGCAGTTCTTC. This gives the protein CASSHYNEQFF.

This clone was recorded once. This sequence joins TRBV30 and TRBJ2-1; 7 bases are shared with TRBD1. Germline loops: CDR1 GTSNPN, CDR2 SVGIG (reference sequence). V dropped 3 bases and J dropped 2; count of bases not matched to a gene: 10. The CDR3 has 16 amino acids. DNA of the CDR3: TGTGCCTGGAGGAAACGGGACAGTCAACCCTACAATGAGCAGTTCTTC. Translating gives CAWRKRDSQPYNEQFF.

V gene TRBV6-5 combines with J gene TRBJ2-2; D gene uncertain. The CDR3 covers 14 residues. The V end was cut by 6 bases, the J end by 2 bases, with 10 bases between. The V gene's germline CDR1 is MNHEY and CDR2 SVGAGI. The CDR3 DNA reads TGTGCCAGCAGACGCGGCAGCAACACCGGGGAGCTGTTTTTT. Its protein is CASRRGSNTGELFF.

This clone was seen a handful of times. This chain links TRBV7-9 with TRBJ1-2; no firm D call. V lost 4 bases, J lost 4 bases, and 10 bases lay in between. The length of the CDR3 is 13 residues. From germline, CDR1 is SEHNR and CDR2 FQNEAQ (reference sequence). The CDR3 DNA reads TGTGCCAGCAGCTCGTGGACCGTCTATGGCTACACCTTC. It encodes CASSSWTVYGYTF.

The J gene is TRBJ2-1, the V gene TRBV29-1, with 8 bases lining up with TRBD2. J gave up 7 bases and V 7 bases, and 6 bases lay outside the gene matches. The germline CDR1 and CDR2 sequences are SQVTM and ANQGSEA. This CDR3 is built from 12 residues. CDR3 nucleotide sequence: TGCAGCGCAAAACTAGCGGCAAATGAGCAGTTCTTC. Its protein is CSAKLAANEQFF.

The V call is TRBV5-1, the J call TRBJ2-1; D gene ambiguous. V was trimmed by 0 bases and J by 6 bases, leaving 10 bases between them. CDR1 is SGHRS and CDR2 is YFSETQ in the germline V gene. This CDR3 is 14 amino acids long. CDR3: CASSLGVLGNEQFF. For the CDR3, the DNA is TGCGCCAGCAGCTTGGGGGTCCTGGGCAATGAGCAGTTCTTC.

This chain uses TRBV30 with TRBJ2-2; D is uncertain. The CDR3 extends over 12 amino acids. V shed 3 bases and J shed 2 bases, with 4 bases lying between them. Germline assignment: CDR1 GTSNPN and CDR2 SVGIG (reference sequence). CDR3 residues: CAWRPNTGELFF. CDR3 nucleotides: TGTGCCTGGAGGCCCAACACCGGGGAGCTGTTTTTT.

V usage is TRBV30 and J usage is TRBJ1-1; D remains unclear. Germline V CDR1 and CDR2: GTSNPN, SVGIG (reference sequence). V lost 3 bases, J lost 0 bases, and 11 bases lay in between. There are 14 residues in the CDR3. The CDR3 reads CAWSPGRLNTEAFF. The CDR3 region has the DNA TGTGCCTGGAGCCCCGGACGGTTGAACACTGAAGCTTTCTTT.

This clone has a handful of counts. The chain links TRBV29-1 to TRBJ2-5; TRBD1 is a possible D gene (5 bases). The CDR3 loop spans 15 amino acids. Deletions cut 0 bases from V and 5 bases from J, with 16 bases between. Germline assignment: CDR1 SQVTM and CDR2 ANQGSEA. Here the CDR3 reads CSVEDRWQGGETQYF. The CDR3 region has the DNA TGCAGCGTTGAAGATAGGTGGCAGGGCGGCGAGACCCAGTACTTC.

The chain combines TRBV5-1 with TRBJ2-3; either TRBD1 or TRBD2 may supply D (5 bases each). Germline CDR1 and CDR2: SGHRS and YFSETQ. With 4 bases removed from V and 3 bases from J, the gap between germline ends came to 15 bases. The CDR3 covers 15 residues. The CDR3 coding sequence is TGCGCCAGCAGCCCCGCTGGGGGTAGTACAGATACGCAGTATTTT. This encodes CASSPAGGSTDTQYF.

In its sample, this clone was seen once. This chain connects TRBV13 to TRBJ2-3; 9 nucleotides match TRBD2. This CDR3 spans 17 amino acids. Germline CDR1 is PRHDT and CDR2 is FYEKMQ (reference sequence). V shed 5 bases, J shed 1 base, and the junction held 10 bases outside the gene matches. The DNA of the CDR3 is TGTGCCAGCAGCGAAGTCTCGAAGCGGGGGGGCACAGATACGCAGTATTTT. Translated, it gives CASSEVSKRGGTDTQYF. The whole variable domain, remainder taken from reference TRBV13 and TRBJ2-3, is AAGVIQSPRHLIKEKRETATLKCYPIPRHDTVYWYQQGPGQDPQFLISFYEKMQSDKGSIPDRFSAQQFSDYHSELNMSSLELGDSALYFCASSEVSKRGGTDTQYFGPGTRLTVL.

This clone came up a few times. The chain couples TRBV2 to TRBJ2-1; 10 bases align to TRBD2. The CDR3 is 15 amino acids. The germline V gene encodes CDR1 SNHLY and CDR2 FYNNEI. Trimming cost V 4 bases and J 2 bases; bases outside gene matches: 2. CDR3 protein: CASSVLAGTYNEQFF. CDR3 nucleotides: TGTGCCAGCAGTGTACTAGCGGGAACCTACAATGAGCAGTTCTTC.

The chain uses TRBV29-1 and TRBJ2-5; D remains ambiguous. The CDR3 extends over 13 amino acids. V lost 4 bases and J lost 5, with 14 bases in between. Germline V lookup: CDR1 SQVTM, CDR2 ANQGSEA. CDR3: CSVVRQKKETQYF. The CDR3 DNA reads as TGCAGCGTTGTAAGGCAGAAAAAGGAGACCCAGTACTTC.

This chain uses TRBV27 with TRBJ1-6, with 7 bases that match TRBD1. The germline gives CDR1 MNHEY, CDR2 SMNVEV (reference sequence). V trimming: 5 bases; J trimming: 9 bases; junction bases outside the gene matches: 7. The CDR3 sequence is 14 residues long. The CDR3 sequence is CASSARQGGSPLHF. For the CDR3, the DNA is TGTGCCAGCAGTGCCCGACAGGGTGGTTCACCCCTCCACTTT.

V and J are TRBV11-2 and TRBJ1-1; unclear D gene. The CDR3 is 14 residues long. V was shortened by 5 bases and J by 7 bases, with 17 bases between the two germline ends. CDR1 and CDR2 from the germline V gene are SGHAT and FQNNGV. CDR3 protein: CASSPQDFVVEAFF. As DNA, the CDR3 is TGTGCCAGCAGCCCGCAAGACTTTGTCGTTGAAGCTTTCTTT.

This clone showed up just a few times. The chain uses TRBV25-1 and TRBJ2-1; D gene ambiguous. This CDR3 is 12 amino acids long. The V gene's germline CDR1 is MGHDK and CDR2 SYGVNS. Trimming stripped 3 bases from V and 4 bases from J, with 4 bases between. CDR3 region: CASSDEYNEQFF. CDR3 bases: TGTGCCAGCAGTGATGAGTACAATGAGCAGTTCTTC.

The gene calls are TRBV30 and TRBJ1-2; D perhaps matches TRBD1 (6 bases). The CDR3 contains 11 residues. Per the germline V gene, CDR1 is GTSNPN and CDR2 is SVGIG (reference sequence). Trimming stripped 1 base from V and 9 bases from J, with 9 bases between. CDR3 in amino acids: CAWSGGGSYTF. The CDR3 DNA follows: TGTGCCTGGAGTGGAGGGGGAAGCTACACCTTC.

This clone was counted only a few times. V usage is TRBV2 and J usage is TRBJ1-1; D remains unclear. The ends were cut back, 6 bases at V and 1 base at J, with 9 bases in the middle. The CDR3 spans 13 residues. Germline loops: CDR1 SNHLY, CDR2 FYNNEI. The CDR3 protein is CASRGFQNTEAFF. The CDR3 region has the DNA TGTGCCAGCAGGGGCTTTCAGAACACTGAAGCTTTCTTT.

This clone has more than one count but fewer than ten. V is TRBV29-1 and J is TRBJ2-5, with 11 bases that match TRBD2. The CDR3 spans 13 residues. Germline trimming cut 2 bases from V and 4 bases from J; bases unmatched to any gene: 0. Germline V gives CDR1 SQVTM, CDR2 ANQGSEA. CDR3 sequence (DNA): TGCAGCGTTGAAACTAGCGGGGGAGAGACCCAGTACTTC. This translates into CSVETSGGETQYF.

The chain uses TRBV7-9 and TRBJ2-5, with D unresolved. The CDR3 has 11 residues. V was cut by 5 bases and J by 5 bases, with 6 bases left in between. Germline CDR1 reads SEHNR; CDR2 reads FQNEAQ (reference sequence). CDR3 DNA sequence: TGTGCCAGCAGCGTACCGGAGACCCAGTACTTC. Protein product: CASSVPETQYF.